This TCR beta chain appears in the sequencing data of a study of monozygotic twins with inflammatory bowel disease. TCRdb re-called the 5' RACE reads, yielding one record per CDR3 amino acid sequence without DNA. The sample holds some 190,000 distinct CDR3 sequences. Findings and caveats of the study: IBD patients carried less diverse TCRbeta repertoires (inverse Simpson) than healthy co-twins.

A word on this clonotype: Its target is unknown.

Specimen: blood. The receptor comes from a human donor with ulcerative colitis or Crohn's disease, or a healthy co-twin of an affected twin (not recorded which).

This CDR3 reads CATSGQYNEQFF. The V call is TRBV24-1, the J call TRBJ2-1; TCRdb designates TRBD1, a call that cannot be tested without DNA. Germline V CDR1 and CDR2: KGHDR, SFDVKD. There are 12 residues in the CDR3.